Given below is one T cell receptor (beta chain) in context. This sample stems from a study of blood T cell repertoires in COVID-19. On the study more broadly: Donors in the United States, Italy and Spain gave samples during acute or convalescent COVID-19. In each case, the material was cDNA or gDNA derived from T cells, B-cell-depleted T cells, or PBMCs.

Original handling: How many nucleated cells were present was estimated from reference gene primer amplification. The repertoire was sequenced with immunoSEQ multiplex PCR; TCRdb's copy has only in-frame clones and lacks some. That table gives V, J and clone size, and the DNA gave D and trimming. This sample has approximately 80,000 clones, with 80% to 95% found just once. Germline loops: CDR1 MNHNY, CDR2 SVGAGI (reference sequence). The CDR3 runs to 16 residues. Trimming removed 4 bases at V and 2 bases at J, with 16 bases between. Sequenced: peripheral blood. The chain employs TRBV6-6 and TRBJ2-3; possibly TRBD2 for D (6 bases). The receptor comes from a woman aged 45-65 years in a cohort sampled during active COVID-19. In DNA form, the CDR3 reads TGTGCCAGCAGTTCCCCGCTCGGCGGGACCACAGATACGCAGTATTTT. Its protein is CASSSPLGGTTDTQYF.